These T cell receptor beta chains were read from a single sample in a study of shared clonotypes between healthy human individuals. Sequenced by immunoSEQ multiplex PCR; TCRdb stores in-frame clones only, minus some. The sample carries 550,000 to 700,000 clones, about 80% recorded once. The source material was memory CD4+ T cells sorted from blood. The receptor source for this set is a woman in her thirties in good health. Each CDR3 is given with its conserved first and last residue. A D gene is named only where the DNA matches it firmly. Clone size, where shown, is once, few, many, or a class for clones that have expanded.

TRBV14	TRBJ2-2	NA	NA	TGTGCCAGCAGCCAACGACTCGGCCGTACCGGGGAGCTGTTTTTT	CASSQRLGRTGELFF
TRBV4-1	TRBJ1-5	TRBD1	NA	TGCGCCAGCAGCCCTGGTTTGACAGGGAGAAATCAGCCCCAGCATTTT	CASSPGLTGRNQPQHF
TRBV11-2	TRBJ1-3	TRBD1	NA	TGTGCCAGCAGCGCCGACAGGGGACTAGGAAACACCATATATTTT	CASSADRGLGNTIYF
TRBV7-9	TRBJ2-3	NA	NA	TGTGCCAGCAGCCGCCTAGGACCAAGCACAGATACGCAGTATTTT	CASSRLGPSTDTQYF
TRBV30	TRBJ2-1	TRBD2	once	TGTGCCTGGAGTGTATGGACTAGCGGGACCTACAATGAGCAGTTCTTC	CAWSVWTSGTYNEQFF
TRBV4-2	TRBJ2-1	TRBD2	NA	TGTGCCAGCAGCCAAGATCTAGCGGGAGGGCGATACAATGAGCAGTTCTTC	CASSQDLAGGRYNEQFF
TRBV11-2	TRBJ2-5	TRBD2	NA	TGTGCCAGCAGCGGCGGACGCGGGAGGCCGGGGGAGACCCAGTACTTC	CASSGGRGRPGETQYF
TRBV30	TRBJ1-5	TRBD1	NA	TGTGCCTGGAGTGAACAGGGGGATCAGCCCCAGCATTTT	CAWSEQGDQPQHF
TRBV7-8	TRBJ2-7	NA	NA	TGTGCCAGCGTATACCAGGGCGCCTACGAGCAGTACTTC	CASVYQGAYEQYF
TRBV7-9	TRBJ1-1	NA	NA	TGTGCCAGCAGCCCCAACCCACAGAGAATGAACACTGAAGCTTTCTTT	CASSPNPQRMNTEAFF
TRBV5-4	TRBJ2-1	TRBD2	NA	TGTGCCAGCAGCTTGAGCCTAGCGGTCTACAATGAGCAGTTCTTC	CASSLSLAVYNEQFF